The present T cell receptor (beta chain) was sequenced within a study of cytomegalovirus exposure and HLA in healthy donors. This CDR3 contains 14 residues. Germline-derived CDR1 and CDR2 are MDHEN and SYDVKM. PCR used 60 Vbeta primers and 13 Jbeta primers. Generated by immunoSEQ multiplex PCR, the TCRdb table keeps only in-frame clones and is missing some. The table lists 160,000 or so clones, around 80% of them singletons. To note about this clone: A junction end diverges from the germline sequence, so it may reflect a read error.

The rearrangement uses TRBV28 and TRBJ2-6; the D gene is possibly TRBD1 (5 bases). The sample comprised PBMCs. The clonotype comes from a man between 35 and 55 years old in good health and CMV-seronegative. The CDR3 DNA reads TGTGCCAGCAGTTTAAACCCTGGGGCCAACGGCCTGACTTTC. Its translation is CASSLNPGANGLTF.